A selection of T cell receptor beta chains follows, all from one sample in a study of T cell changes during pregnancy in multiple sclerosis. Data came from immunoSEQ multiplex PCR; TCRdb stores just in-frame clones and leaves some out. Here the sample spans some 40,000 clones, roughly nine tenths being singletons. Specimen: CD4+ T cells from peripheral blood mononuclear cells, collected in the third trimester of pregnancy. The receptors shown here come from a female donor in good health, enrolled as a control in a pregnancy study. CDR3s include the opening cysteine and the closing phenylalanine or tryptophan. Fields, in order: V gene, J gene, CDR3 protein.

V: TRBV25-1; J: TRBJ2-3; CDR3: CASRWTQDTQYF
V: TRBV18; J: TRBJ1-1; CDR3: CASSPLRQGAFEAFF
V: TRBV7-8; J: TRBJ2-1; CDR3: CASSLGPGPNEQFF
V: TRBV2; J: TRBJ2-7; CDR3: CASSKPLRSYEQYF
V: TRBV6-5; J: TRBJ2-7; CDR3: CASRRGTNEYEQYF
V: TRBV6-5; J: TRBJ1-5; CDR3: CASSYSRDWRQPQHF
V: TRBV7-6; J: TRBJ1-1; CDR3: CASSFPTGDTEAFF
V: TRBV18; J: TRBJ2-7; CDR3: CASSPVGTASYEQYF
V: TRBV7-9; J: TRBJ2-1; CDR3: CASSGGRDSLYNEQFF
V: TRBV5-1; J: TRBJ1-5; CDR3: CASSLGSDNQPQHF
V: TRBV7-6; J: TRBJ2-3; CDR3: CASSLLAGPTDTQYF
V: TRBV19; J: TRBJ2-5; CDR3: CASSIGSGLQTQYF
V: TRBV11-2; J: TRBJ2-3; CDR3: CASSLTLSGTDTQYF
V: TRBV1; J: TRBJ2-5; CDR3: CTSSPRTNLASETQYF
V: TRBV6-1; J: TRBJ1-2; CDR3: CASSDRTFSTYSINYGYTF
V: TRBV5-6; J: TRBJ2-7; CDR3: CASSVTSGTYEQYF
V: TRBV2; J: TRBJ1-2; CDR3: CASSGDSPNYGYTF
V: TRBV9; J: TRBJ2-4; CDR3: CASSVGGGPLRNIQYF
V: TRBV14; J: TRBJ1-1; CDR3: CASSQDLEGLSAEAFF
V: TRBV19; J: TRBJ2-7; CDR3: CASSNPKGTGKEYEQYF
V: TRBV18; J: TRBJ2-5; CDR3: CASLPGQGSETQYF
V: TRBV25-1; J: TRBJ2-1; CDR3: CASSELGGHEQFF
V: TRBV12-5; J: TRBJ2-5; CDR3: CASGPGGVETQYF
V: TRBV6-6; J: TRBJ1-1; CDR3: CASSGQGHMNTEAFF
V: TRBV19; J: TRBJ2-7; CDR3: CASSYTGGGYEQYF
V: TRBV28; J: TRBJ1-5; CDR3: CASSLLTKTGGVGQPQHF
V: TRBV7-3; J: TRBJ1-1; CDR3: CASSLIGGPSRANTEAFF
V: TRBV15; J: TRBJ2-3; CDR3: CATSASLAMNTDTQYF
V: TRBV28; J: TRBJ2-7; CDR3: CASSLSPGGRLEQYF
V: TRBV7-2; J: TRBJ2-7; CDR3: CASSYTSGGPYEQYF
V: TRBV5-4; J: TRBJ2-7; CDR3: CASSPGLAGPGEQYF
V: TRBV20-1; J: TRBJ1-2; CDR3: CSARGDKGYTF
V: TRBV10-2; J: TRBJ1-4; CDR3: CASAPNRDKGSEKLFF
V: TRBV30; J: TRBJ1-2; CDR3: CAWSVPRGPGYGYTF
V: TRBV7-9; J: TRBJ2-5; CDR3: CASSLAAETQYF
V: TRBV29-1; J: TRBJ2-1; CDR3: CSSGQGVYNEQFF
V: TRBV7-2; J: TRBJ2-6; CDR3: CASSLNSPRSGANVLTF
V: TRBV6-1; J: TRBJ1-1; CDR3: CASSGGQGANTEAFF
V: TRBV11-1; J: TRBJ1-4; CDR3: CASSPDREMEKLFF
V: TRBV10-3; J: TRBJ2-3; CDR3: CAINPGQGARGELDTQYF
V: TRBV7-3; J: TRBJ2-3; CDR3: CASSSEGNRGHTQYF
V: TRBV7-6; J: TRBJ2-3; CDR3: CASSLAREGTDTQYF
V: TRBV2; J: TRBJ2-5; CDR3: CASVREAPQETQYF
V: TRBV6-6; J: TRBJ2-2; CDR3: CASSPSGINTGELFF
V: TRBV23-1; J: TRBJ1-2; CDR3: CASSQKRERGGNSQGFYGYTF
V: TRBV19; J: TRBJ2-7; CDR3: CASSRISGRAYEQYF
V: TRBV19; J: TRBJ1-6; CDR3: CASNPGGMAPLHF
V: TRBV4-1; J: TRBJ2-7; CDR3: CASSPRGQSYEQYF
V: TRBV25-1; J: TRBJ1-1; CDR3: CASRGQGGQNTEAFF
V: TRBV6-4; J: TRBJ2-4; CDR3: CASSADTLAKNIQYF
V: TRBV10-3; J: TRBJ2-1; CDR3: CAISDLRGEQFF
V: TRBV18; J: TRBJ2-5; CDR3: CASSPNAQGAEETQYF